This T cell receptor (beta chain) derives from a study of radiotherapy plus CTLA-4 blockade in lung cancer listed by TCRdb under 2018. With regard to the full study: Objective responses were observed in 15% to 20% of enrolled patients, and disease control was achieved in around 28%.

Beyond this particular receptor, the publication reports: After treatment with radiotherapy and ipilimumab, TCR clones that originated in tumors expanded in peripheral blood. The strongest predictors of response, as reported, were early dynamic changes in blood T cell clones along with a rise in serum interferon-beta after radiation.

V lost 4 bases and J lost 7 bases, and the count of bases not matched to a germline gene is 8. According to the germline V gene, CDR1 reads SGHDT and CDR2 reads YYEEEE. From the cysteine up to the phenylalanine, the CDR3 has a length of 15 residues. Solely the CDR3 DNA is kept, with 45 bases framed from the first base. Worth noting for this clone: It has no known antigen specificity. The record has no base qualities; no much larger clone is one base away.

In this study, focal radiation therapy paired with CTLA-4 blockade (ipilimumab) was tested in patients who had chemo-refractory metastatic non-small-cell lung cancer. The library was obtained by the immunoSEQ multiplex PCR assay. TCRdb's version of the immuneACCESS table is confined to in-frame rearrangements and falls short of the full clone set. An unresolved V gene accounts for under half of the shortfall where checked; the remainder is of unknown origin. This sample has more than 40,000 clones in its table, and about 70% of those were observed once. The ten largest make up roughly 25% of the sample.

Here the sequenced sample was peripheral blood, taken from a patient treated with radiotherapy plus ipilimumab. The chain uses TRBV5-6 and TRBJ2-1; 10 nucleotides in the junction match TRBD1. The source of this sequence is a human donor with non-small cell lung cancer who had a partial response to radiotherapy plus ipilimumab. In nucleotides, the sequence is TGTGCCAGCAGCCCGACAGGGGGCGGAAGGAATGAGCAGTTCTTC. Its product reads: CASSPTGGGRNEQFF.